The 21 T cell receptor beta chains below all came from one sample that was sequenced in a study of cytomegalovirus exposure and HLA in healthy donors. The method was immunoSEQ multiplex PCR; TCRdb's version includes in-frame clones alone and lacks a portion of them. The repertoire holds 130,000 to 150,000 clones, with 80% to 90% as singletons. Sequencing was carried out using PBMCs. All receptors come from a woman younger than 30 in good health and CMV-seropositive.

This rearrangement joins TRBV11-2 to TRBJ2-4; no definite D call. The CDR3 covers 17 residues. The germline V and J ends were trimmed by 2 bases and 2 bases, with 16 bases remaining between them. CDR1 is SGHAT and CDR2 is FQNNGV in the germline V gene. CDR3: CASSLMPAGRTKNIQYF. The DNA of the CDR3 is TGTGCCAGCAGCTTAATGCCGGCAGGTCGAACCAAAAACATTCAGTACTTC.

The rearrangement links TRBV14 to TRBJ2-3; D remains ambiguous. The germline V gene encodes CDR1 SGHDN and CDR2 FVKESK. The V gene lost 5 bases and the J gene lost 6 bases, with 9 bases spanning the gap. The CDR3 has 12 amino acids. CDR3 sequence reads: CASSIIVDTQYF. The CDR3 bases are TGTGCCAGCAGCATAATCGTGGATACGCAGTATTTT.

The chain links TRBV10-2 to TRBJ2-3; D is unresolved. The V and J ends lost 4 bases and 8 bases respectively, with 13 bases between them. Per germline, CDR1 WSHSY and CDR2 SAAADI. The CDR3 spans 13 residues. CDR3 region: CASSGEAAATQYF. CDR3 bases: TGCGCCAGCAGTGGCGAGGCGGCGGCTACGCAGTATTTT.

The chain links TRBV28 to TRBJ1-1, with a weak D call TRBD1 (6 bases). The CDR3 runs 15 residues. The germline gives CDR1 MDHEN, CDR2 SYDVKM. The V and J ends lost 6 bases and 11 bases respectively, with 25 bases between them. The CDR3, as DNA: TGTGCCAGCAGCACCGTTTGGGCAGGGACATCTCTGGCTTTCTTT. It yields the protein CASSTVWAGTSLAFF.

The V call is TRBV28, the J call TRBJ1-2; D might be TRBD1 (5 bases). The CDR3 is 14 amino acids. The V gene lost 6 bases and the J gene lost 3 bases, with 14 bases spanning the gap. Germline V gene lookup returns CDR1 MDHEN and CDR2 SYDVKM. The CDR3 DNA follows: TGTGCCAGCAGACGCCCAGGGCCGGACTATGGCTACACCTTC. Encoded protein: CASRRPGPDYGYTF.

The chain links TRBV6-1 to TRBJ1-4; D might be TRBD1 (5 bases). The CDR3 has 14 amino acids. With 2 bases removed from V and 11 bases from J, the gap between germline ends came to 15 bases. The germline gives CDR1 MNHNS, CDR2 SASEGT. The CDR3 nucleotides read TGTGCCAGCAGTGAAACCCGGGGGTTAGCGAAACTGTTTTTT. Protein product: CASSETRGLAKLFF.

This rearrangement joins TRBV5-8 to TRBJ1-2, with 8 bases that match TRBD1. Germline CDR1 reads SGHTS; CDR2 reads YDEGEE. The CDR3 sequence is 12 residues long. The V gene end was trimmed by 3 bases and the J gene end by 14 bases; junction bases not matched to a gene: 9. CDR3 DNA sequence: TGTGCCAGCAGCTGGGGGACAGGCCGAAATACCTTC. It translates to CASSWGTGRNTF.

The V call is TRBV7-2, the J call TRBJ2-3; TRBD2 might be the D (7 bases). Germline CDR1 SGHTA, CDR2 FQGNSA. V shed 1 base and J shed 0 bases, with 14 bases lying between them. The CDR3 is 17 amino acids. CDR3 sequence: CASSLVGGGLSTDTQYF. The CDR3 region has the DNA TGTGCCAGCAGCTTAGTCGGCGGGGGCTTAAGCACAGATACGCAGTATTTT.

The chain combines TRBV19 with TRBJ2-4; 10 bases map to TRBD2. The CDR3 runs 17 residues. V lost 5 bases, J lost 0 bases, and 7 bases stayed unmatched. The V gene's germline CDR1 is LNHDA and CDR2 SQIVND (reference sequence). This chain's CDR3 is CASSFISGRGAKNIQYF. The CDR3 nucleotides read TGTGCCAGTAGTTTCATAAGCGGGAGGGGAGCCAAAAACATTCAGTACTTC. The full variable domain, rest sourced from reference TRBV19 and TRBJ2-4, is DGGITQSPKYLFRKEGQNVTLSCEQNLNHDAMYWYRQDPGQGLRLIYYSQIVNDFQKGDIAEGYSVSREKKESFPLTVTSAQKNPTAFYLCASSFISGRGAKNIQYFGAGTRLSVL.

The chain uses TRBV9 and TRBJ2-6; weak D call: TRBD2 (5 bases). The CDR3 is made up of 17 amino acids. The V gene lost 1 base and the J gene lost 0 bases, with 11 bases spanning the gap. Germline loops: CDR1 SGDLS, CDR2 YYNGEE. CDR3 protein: CASSVRPRDSGANVLTF. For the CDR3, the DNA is TGTGCCAGCAGCGTAAGGCCCCGGGACTCTGGGGCCAACGTCCTGACTTTC.

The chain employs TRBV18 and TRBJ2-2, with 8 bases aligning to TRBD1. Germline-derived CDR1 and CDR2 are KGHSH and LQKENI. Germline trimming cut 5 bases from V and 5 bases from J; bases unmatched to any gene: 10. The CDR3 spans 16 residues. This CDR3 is CASSKLPGGMTGELFF. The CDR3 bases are TGTGCCAGCTCAAAGTTGCCAGGGGGCATGACCGGGGAGCTGTTTTTT.

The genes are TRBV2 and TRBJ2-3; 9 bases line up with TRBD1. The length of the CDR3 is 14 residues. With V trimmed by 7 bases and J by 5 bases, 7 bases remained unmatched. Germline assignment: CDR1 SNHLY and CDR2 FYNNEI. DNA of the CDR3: TGTGCCAGCACGGGGACAGGGTTTGGAGATACGCAGTATTTT. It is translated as CASTGTGFGDTQYF. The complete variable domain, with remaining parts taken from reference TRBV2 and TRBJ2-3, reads EPEVTQTPSHQVTQMGQEVILRCVPISNHLYFYWYRQILGQKVEFLVSFYNNEISEKSEIFDDQFSVERPDGSNFTLKIRSTKLEDSAMYFCASTGTGFGDTQYFGPGTRLTVL.

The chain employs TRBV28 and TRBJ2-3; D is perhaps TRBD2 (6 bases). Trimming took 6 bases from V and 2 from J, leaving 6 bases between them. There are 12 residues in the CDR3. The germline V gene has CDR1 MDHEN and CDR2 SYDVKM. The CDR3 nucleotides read TGTGCCAGCAGGCGGGACACAGATACGCAGTATTTT. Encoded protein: CASRRDTDTQYF.

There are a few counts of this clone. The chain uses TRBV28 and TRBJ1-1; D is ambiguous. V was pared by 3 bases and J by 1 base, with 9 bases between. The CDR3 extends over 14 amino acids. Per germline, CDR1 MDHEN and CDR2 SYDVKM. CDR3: CASSFGRENTEAFF. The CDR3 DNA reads TGTGCCAGCAGTTTCGGGCGGGAGAACACTGAAGCTTTCTTT.

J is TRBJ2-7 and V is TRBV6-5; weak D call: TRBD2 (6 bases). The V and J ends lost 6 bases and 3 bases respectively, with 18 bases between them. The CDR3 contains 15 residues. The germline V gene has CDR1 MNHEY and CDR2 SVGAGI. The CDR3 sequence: CASSLTSFSGYEQYF. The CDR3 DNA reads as TGTGCCAGCAGCTTAACTAGCTTTTCGGGCTACGAGCAGTACTTC.

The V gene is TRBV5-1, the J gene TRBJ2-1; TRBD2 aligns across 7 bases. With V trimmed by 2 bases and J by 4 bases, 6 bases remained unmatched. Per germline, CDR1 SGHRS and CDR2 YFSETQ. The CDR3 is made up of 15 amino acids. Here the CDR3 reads CASSLIREGYNEQFF. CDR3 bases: TGCGCCAGCAGCTTAATCAGGGAGGGATACAATGAGCAGTTCTTC.

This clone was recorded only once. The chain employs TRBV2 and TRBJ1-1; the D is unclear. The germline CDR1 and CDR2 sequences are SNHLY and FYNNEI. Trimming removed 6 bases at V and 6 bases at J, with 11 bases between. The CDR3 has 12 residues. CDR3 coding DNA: TGTGCCAGCAGCCCCCCAGGCCCTGAAGCTTTCTTT. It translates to CASSPPGPEAFF.

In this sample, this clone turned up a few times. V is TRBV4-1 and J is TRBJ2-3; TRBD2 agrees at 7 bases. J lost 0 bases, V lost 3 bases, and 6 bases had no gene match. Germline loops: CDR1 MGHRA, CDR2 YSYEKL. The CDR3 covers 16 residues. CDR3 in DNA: TGCGCCAGCAGCCATGGACTAGACTATAGCACAGATACGCAGTATTTT. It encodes CASSHGLDYSTDTQYF.

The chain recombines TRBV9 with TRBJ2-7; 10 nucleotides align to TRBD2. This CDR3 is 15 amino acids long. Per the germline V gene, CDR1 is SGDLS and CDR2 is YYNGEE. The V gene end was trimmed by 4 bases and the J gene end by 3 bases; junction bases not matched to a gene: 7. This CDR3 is CASSLGSGGVYEQYF. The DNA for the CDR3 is TGTGCCAGCAGCCTCGGGAGCGGGGGGGTCTACGAGCAGTACTTC.

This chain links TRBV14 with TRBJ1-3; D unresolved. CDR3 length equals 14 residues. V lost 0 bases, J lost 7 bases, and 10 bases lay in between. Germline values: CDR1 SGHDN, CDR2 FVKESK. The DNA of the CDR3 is TGTGCCAGCAGCCAAGAAATCTCGGGGAACACCATATATTTT. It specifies CASSQEISGNTIYF. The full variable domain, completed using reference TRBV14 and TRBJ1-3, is EAGVTQFPSHSVIEKGQTVTLRCDPISGHDNLYWYRRVMGKEIKFLLHFVKESKQDESGMPNNRFLAERTGGTYSTLKVQPAELEDSGVYFCASSQEISGNTIYFGEGSWLTVV.

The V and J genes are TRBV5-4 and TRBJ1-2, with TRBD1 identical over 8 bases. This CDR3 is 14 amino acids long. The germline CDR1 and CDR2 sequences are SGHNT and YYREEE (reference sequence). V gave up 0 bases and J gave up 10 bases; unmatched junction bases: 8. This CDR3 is CASSLAGQGVTYTF. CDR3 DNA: TGTGCCAGCAGCTTGGCTGGACAGGGAGTCACCTACACCTTC.